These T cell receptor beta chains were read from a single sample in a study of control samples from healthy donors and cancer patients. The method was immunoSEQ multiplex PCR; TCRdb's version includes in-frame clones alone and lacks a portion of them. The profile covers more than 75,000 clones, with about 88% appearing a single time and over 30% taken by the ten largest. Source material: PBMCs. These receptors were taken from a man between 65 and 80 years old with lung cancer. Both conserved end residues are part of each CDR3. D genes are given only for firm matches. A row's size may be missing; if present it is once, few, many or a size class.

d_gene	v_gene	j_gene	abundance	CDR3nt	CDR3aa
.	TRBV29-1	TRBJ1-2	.	TGCAGCGTTGAAGATGTAGGCAGGGCGACGTGTGGCTATGGCTACACCTTC	CSVEDVGRATCGYGYTF
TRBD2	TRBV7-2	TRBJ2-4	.	TGTGCCAGCAAGAGAGCGGGGGGGCTTGACATTCAGTACTTC	CASKRAGGLDIQYF
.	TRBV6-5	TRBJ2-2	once	TGTGCCAGCAGTTACTCAGTACAGAACACCGGGGAGCTGTTTTTT	CASSYSVQNTGELFF
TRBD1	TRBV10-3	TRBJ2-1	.	TGTGCCATCAGTGAGGGCAGGGGGCAGTTCAATGAGCAGTTCTTC	CAISEGRGQFNEQFF
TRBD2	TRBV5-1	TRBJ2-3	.	TGCGCCAGCACCGAGACTAGCGGTATGAGAGATACGCAGTATTTT	CASTETSGMRDTQYF
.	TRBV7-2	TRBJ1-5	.	TGTGCCAGCAGCTTAGCGCGGGCAGGGGGCAATCAGCCCCAGCATTTT	CASSLARAGGNQPQHF
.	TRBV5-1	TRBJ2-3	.	TGCGCCAGCAGCTTGCAGGGAGGCACAGATACGCAGTATTTT	CASSLQGGTDTQYF
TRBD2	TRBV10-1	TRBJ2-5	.	TGCGCCAGCAGTGAAGCGGGGGGACTCCAAGAGACCCAGTACTTC	CASSEAGGLQETQYF
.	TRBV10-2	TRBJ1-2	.	TGCGCCAGCAAAGAGGACCGAGCTAACTATGGCTACACCTTC	CASKEDRANYGYTF
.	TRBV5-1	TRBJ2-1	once	TGCGCCAGCAGCTTGGGGCAGTCCTACAATGAGCAGTTCTTC	CASSLGQSYNEQFF
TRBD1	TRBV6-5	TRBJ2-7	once	TGTGCCAGCAGGCACCGGGACAGGGTAGGCGAGCAGTACTTC	CASRHRDRVGEQYF
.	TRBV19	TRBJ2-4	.	TGTGCCAGTAGAGGGGGGACAACAAAAAACATTCAGTACTTC	CASRGGTTKNIQYF
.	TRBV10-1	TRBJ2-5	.	TGCGCCAGTGGAAGCGGGGAGACCCAGTACTTC	CASGSGETQYF
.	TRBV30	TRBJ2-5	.	TGTGCCTGGAGTCGAGGGAACCAAGAGACCCAGTACTTC	CAWSRGNQETQYF
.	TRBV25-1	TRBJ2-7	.	TGTGCCAGCAGTGAATCTAGCAGGGCCTACGAGCAGTACTTC	CASSESSRAYEQYF
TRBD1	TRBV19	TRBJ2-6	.	TGTGCCAGTAACGACAGGGCGGTCTCTGGGGCCAACGTCCTGACTTTC	CASNDRAVSGANVLTF
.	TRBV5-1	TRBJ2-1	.	TGCGCCAGCAGCTTGGACCCTGGGGCGGGGGCCCACAATGAGCAGTTCTTC	CASSLDPGAGAHNEQFF
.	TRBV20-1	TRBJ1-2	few	TGCAGTGCTGACCCTAGGTATGGCTACACCTTC	CSADPRYGYTF
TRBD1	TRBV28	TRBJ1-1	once	TGTGCCAGCCCGGGGACAGGGAAGGACACTGAAGCTTTCTTT	CASPGTGKDTEAFF
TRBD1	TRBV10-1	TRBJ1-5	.	TGCGCCAGCAGCCCTCAGGGGGGTAATCAGCCCCAGCATTTT	CASSPQGGNQPQHF